This TCR beta chain comes out of a study of shared clonotypes between healthy human individuals. Study-wide results and caveats: Naive subsets tended to show greater estimated richness than memory subsets. The naive CD4 repertoires of a handful of donors were compared, and about 5% of clonotypes were shared.

Profiled with immunoSEQ multiplex PCR; TCRdb holds only in-frame clones, not every one. Of more than 850,000 clones listed, approximately 80% are singletons. CDR3 length: 11 amino acids. The ends were cut back, 5 bases at V and 4 bases at J, with 7 bases in the middle. Germline CDR1 is SGHNT and CDR2 is YYREEE (reference sequence). To note about this clone: Its antigen is as yet unknown.

The sequencing input was memory CD4+ T cells from PBMCs. Documented subset: CD45RA-negative fraction. The chain combines TRBV5-4 with TRBJ2-7; D not certain. The clonotype originates from a man between 18 and 35 years old in good health. Some clones in this sample may be carry-over from other donors' samples. For the CDR3, the DNA is TGTGCCAGCAGTTTTCTATACGAGCAGTACTTC. This encodes CASSFLYEQYF.